These T cell receptor beta chains were read from a single sample in a study of CD8 T cells in ankylosing spondylitis. TCRdb reprocessed the 5' RACE reads with MiXCR, giving one entry per CDR3 protein. The table lists about 130,000 distinct CDR3 sequences, roughly 13% of them singletons. Material: blood, either unsorted or a sorted T cell fraction (not recorded which). The receptors come from a female donor with ankylosing spondylitis or in good health (not recorded which). CDR3s leave out the opening cysteine and the closing phenylalanine or tryptophan. Each record gives: CDR3 protein, V gene.

ASTTGTRVN TRBV28
ASSLTLGGVADTQY TRBV5-1
SARAAVNTGELF TRBV20-1
ACSQDWRATSTDTQY TRBV3-1
ASSLLAGNTGELF TRBV12-3/TRBV12-4
ASSELTSQQF TRBV5-1
ASSLGEKVTDTQY TRBV5-1
ASSVDDLGEQF TRBV9
SVESSRETQY TRBV29-1
ASSSRLTSSYEQY TRBV5-1
ASRGAGTSGRNEQF TRBV13
SVGSTGELF TRBV29-1
ASSLESIRGRTPLDTQY TRBV5-1
ASSVGFFQSGELF TRBV5-6
ASSPLVAGLSGNTIY TRBV18
SVERGQPGEQF TRBV29-1
ASSLRGMEEKLF TRBV5-1
SVELASYEQY TRBV29-1
ASRETGGTEAF TRBV6-6
ASSLEGRAREDTQY TRBV7-3
ASRPSAAYEQY TRBV2
ASSFQTTPDTQY TRBV27
SARDGGPNEKLF TRBV20-1
ASGQGLYEQY TRBV11-2
ATSRAPGSYEQY TRBV15
SIPVLGGGSAF TRBV20-1
ASNMPVDSSGQSSYEQY TRBV6-1
ASSLDLAGGGETQY TRBV5-1
SSLAGGDTQY TRBV20-1
STEDRQETQY TRBV20-1
ASSSRGGGTQY TRBV28
SARAGTTGELF TRBV20-1
SARPDSGSIYNEQF TRBV20-1
ASSAGQYNEKLF TRBV5-1
ASSQVSPGTDTQY TRBV4-1
ASGPGQGLGNGYT TRBV5-1
ASSLGEGRSYGYT TRBV7-2
ASSPTTSYVGELF TRBV18
ASSFIPLNTEAF TRBV28
ASSRDWANSYNEQF TRBV5-6
ASSLNMAGSHTDTQY TRBV12-3/TRBV12-4